Here is one T cell receptor beta chain with its context. These data belong to a study of control samples from healthy donors and cancer patients. Germline values: CDR1 MDHEN, CDR2 SYDVKM. The ends were cut back, 10 bases at V and 2 bases at J, with 9 bases in the middle. The CDR3 length is 12 residues. TCRdb keeps only in-frame clones here, not all; method: immunoSEQ multiplex PCR. The repertoire has approximately 140,000 clones, approximately 94% of them found once; the top ten carry around 12%. The source of this sequence is a middle-aged man in good health. The genes are TRBV28 and TRBJ1-3; D gene uncertain. The sample was blood. The CDR3 loop reads CATIDPGNTIYF. CDR3 nucleotides: TGTGCCACCATAGATCCTGGAAACACCATATATTTT.